This entry features one TCR beta chain sequence. With V trimmed by 5 bases and J by 8 bases, 6 bases remained unmatched. The CDR3 contains 12 residues. Germline V lookup: CDR1 DFQATT, CDR2 SNEGSKA (reference sequence). The data belong to a study of CD8 T cells in Susac syndrome. The authors reverse transcribed roughly 0.5 to 1 ug RNA with random hexamers. TCRdb ran MiXCR on the immunoSEQ multiplex PCR reads and lists one entry per CDR3 protein. The data show around 200,000 distinct CDR3 sequences, more than 90% seen once. The material sequenced was CD4+ T cells from PBMCs. The clonotype originates from a human donor with multiple sclerosis. The gene calls are TRBV20-1 and TRBJ2-1; 7 positions match TRBD1. CDR3 region: CSALDRPDEQFF. Written as DNA, the CDR3 is TGCAGTGCTTTGGACAGGCCCGATGAGCAGTTCTTC.